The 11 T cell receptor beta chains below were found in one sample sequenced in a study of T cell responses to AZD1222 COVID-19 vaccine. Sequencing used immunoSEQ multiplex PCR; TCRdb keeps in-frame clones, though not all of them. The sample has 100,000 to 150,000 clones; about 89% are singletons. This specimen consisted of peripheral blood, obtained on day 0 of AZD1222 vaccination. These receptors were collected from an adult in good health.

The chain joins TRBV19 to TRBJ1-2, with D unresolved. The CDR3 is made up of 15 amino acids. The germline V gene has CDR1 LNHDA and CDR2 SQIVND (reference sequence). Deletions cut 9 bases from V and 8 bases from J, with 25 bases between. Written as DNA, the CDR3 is TGTGCCAGCCGAGGAGTGATGAGCGAAGTGGACGGCTACACCTTC. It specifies CASRGVMSEVDGYTF.

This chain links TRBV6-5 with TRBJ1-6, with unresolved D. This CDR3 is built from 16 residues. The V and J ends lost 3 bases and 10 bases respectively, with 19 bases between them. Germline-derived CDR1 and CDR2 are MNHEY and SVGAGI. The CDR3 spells CASSYGRVQVGSPLHF. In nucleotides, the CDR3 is TGTGCCAGCAGTTATGGGAGAGTGCAGGTCGGATCACCCCTCCACTTT.

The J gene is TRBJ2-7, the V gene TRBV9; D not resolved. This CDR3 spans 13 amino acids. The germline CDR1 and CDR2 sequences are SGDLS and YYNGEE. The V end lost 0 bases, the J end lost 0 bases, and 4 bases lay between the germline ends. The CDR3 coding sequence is TGTGCCAGCAGCGTAGCTAGCTCCTACGAGCAGTACTTC. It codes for CASSVASSYEQYF.

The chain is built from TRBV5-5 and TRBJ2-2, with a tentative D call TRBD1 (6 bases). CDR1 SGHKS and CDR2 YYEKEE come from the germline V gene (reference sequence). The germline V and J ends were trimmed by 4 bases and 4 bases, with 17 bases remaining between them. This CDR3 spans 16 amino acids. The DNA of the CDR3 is TGTGCCAGCAGCCCTAAAGGGGGATTAGGCACCGGGGAGCTGTTTTTT. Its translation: CASSPKGGLGTGELFF. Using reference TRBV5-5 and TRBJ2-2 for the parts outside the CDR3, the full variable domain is DAGVTQSPTHLIKTRGQQVTLRCSPISGHKSVSWYQQVLGQGPQFIFQYYEKEERGRGNFPDRFSARQFPNYSSELNVNALLLGDSALYLCASSPKGGLGTGELFFGEGSRLTVL.

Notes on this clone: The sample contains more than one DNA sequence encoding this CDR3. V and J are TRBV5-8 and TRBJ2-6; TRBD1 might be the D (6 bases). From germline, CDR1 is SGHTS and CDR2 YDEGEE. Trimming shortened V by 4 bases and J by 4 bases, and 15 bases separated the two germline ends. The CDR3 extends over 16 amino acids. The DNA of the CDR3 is TGTGCCAGCAGCGGGGGACACCGTGGGGGGGCCAACGTCCTGACTTTC. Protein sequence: CASSGGHRGGANVLTF.

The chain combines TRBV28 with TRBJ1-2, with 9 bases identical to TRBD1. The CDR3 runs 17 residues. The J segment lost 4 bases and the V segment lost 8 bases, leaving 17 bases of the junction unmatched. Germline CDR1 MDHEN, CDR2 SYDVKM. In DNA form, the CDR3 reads TGTGCCAGCCGAATCCGGGACAGGGTAGATCTCTTCTATGGCTACACCTTC. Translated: CASRIRDRVDLFYGYTF.

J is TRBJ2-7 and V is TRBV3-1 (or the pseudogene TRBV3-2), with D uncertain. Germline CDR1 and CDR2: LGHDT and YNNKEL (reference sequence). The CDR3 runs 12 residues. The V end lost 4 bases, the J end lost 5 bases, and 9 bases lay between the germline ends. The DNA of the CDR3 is TGTGCCAGCAGCCCCAACCACCACGAGCAGTACTTC. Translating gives CASSPNHHEQYF.

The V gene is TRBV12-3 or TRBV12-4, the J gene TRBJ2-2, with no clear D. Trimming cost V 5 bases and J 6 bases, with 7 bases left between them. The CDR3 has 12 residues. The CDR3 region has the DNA TGTGCCAGCAGTCCCGACTCCGGGGAGCTGTTTTTT. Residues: CASSPDSGELFF.

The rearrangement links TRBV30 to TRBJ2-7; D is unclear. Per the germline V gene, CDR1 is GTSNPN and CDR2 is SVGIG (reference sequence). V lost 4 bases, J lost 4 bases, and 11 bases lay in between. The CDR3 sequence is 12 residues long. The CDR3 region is CAWNLGGYEQYF. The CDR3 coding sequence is TGTGCCTGGAACCTGGGTGGGTACGAGCAGTACTTC.

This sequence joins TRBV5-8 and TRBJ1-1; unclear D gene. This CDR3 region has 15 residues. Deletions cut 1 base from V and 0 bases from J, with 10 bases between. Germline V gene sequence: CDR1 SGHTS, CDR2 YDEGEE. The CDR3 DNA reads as TGTGCCAGCAGCTTGAGTCCAGGTCTGAACACTGAAGCTTTCTTT. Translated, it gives CASSLSPGLNTEAFF. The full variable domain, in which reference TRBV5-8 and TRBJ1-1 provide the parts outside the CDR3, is EAGVTQSPTHLIKTRGQQATLRCSPISGHTSVYWYQQALGLGLQFLLWYDEGEERNRGNFPPRFSGRQFPNYSSELNVNALELEDSALYLCASSLSPGLNTEAFFGQGTRLTVV.

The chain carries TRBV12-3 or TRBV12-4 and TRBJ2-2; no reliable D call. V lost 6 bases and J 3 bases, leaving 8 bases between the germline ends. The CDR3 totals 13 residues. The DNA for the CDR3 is TGTGCCAGCAGAACCAGGTACACCGGGGAGCTGTTTTTT. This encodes CASRTRYTGELFF.